This TCR beta chain is drawn from a study of monozygotic twins with inflammatory bowel disease. TCRdb reprocessed the 5' RACE reads; each CDR3 protein has one entry and no DNA is given. This sample's table reports over 120,000 distinct CDR3 sequences. The CDR3 sequence is 15 residues long. Germline CDR1 reads LGHNA; CDR2 reads YSLEER. This chain joins TRBV4-3 and TRBJ2-7; TCRdb reports TRBD2, a call that lacks DNA to check it against. Sequenced material: blood. This TCR came from a human donor with ulcerative colitis or Crohn's disease, or a healthy co-twin of an affected twin (not recorded which). The CDR3: CASSQGAGRAYEQYF.